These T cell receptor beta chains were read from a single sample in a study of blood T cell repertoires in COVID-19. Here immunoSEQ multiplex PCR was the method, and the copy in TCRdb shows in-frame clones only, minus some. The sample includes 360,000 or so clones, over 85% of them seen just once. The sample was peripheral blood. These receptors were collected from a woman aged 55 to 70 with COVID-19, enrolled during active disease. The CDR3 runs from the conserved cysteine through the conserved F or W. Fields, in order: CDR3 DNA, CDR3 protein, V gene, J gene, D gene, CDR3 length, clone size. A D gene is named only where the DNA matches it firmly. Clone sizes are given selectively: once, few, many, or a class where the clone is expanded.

TGTGCCAGCAGCCCCGTAAATGTTTGGGGCGAAGATACGCAGTATTTT	CASSPVNVWGEDTQYF	TRBV11-2	TRBJ2-3	NA	16	NA
TGTGCCAGCAGCTTGGGGCAGATCTCTTCAGAAAAACTGTTTTTT	CASSLGQISSEKLFF	TRBV5-4	TRBJ1-4	NA	15	NA
TGCGCCAGCAGCCAAGGTTGGGGGGGGGTTTCCTACGAGCAGTACTTC	CASSQGWGGVSYEQYF	TRBV4-1	TRBJ2-7	TRBD2	16	NA
TGTGCCAGCAGCGTAGTAGCTGGAGTGAACACTGAAGCTTTCTTT	CASSVVAGVNTEAFF	TRBV9	TRBJ1-1	NA	15	NA
TGTGCCAGCAGCCAGGCCTATCTTGATACGCAGTATTTT	CASSQAYLDTQYF	TRBV7-3	TRBJ2-3	NA	13	NA
TGTGCCAGCAGCACAATCCGTTACGAGCAGTACTTC	CASSTIRYEQYF	TRBV28	TRBJ2-7	NA	12	NA
TGTGCCAGCAGCGTAGGGCGGGGGGGCCTAGATACGCAGTATTTT	CASSVGRGGLDTQYF	TRBV9	TRBJ2-3	TRBD2	15	NA
TGCAGCGTTGAAGGGGAGGGTGGCTACACCTTC	CSVEGEGGYTF	TRBV29-1	TRBJ1-2	NA	11	NA
TGTGCCAGCAGCTCCCCCGGGGTCACCTACAATGAGCAGTTCTTC	CASSSPGVTYNEQFF	TRBV7-2	TRBJ2-1	NA	15	NA
TGTGCCAGTACCGATCATTCAGGGGTGCACGGGGAGCTGTTTTTT	CASTDHSGVHGELFF	TRBV19	TRBJ2-2	NA	15	once
TGCGCCAGCAGGCATAGACTAGCGGGGGAAGAGACCCAGTACTTC	CASRHRLAGEETQYF	TRBV5-1	TRBJ2-5	TRBD2	15	once
TGTGCCAGCAGTTACCGAAATCGACAGGGGAGGAACACTGAAGCTTTCTTT	CASSYRNRQGRNTEAFF	TRBV6-2/TRBV6-3	TRBJ1-1	TRBD1	17	NA
TGTGCCAGCAGCTTGCCCAGCGGGGTCGGTCCAGATACGCAGTATTTT	CASSLPSGVGPDTQYF	TRBV5-6	TRBJ2-3	TRBD2	16	NA
TGTGCCAGCAGTTACCCAGGGGGCGATCAGCCCCAGCATTTT	CASSYPGGDQPQHF	TRBV6-2/TRBV6-3	TRBJ1-5	TRBD1	14	few
TGTGCCAGCTCGCCCCTGACAGATAACTATGGCTACACCTTC	CASSPLTDNYGYTF	TRBV18	TRBJ1-2	NA	14	NA
TGTGCCAGCAGTGAAGGGACAGGGGGGCATAATGAAAAACTGTTTTTT	CASSEGTGGHNEKLFF	TRBV2	TRBJ1-4	TRBD1	16	once